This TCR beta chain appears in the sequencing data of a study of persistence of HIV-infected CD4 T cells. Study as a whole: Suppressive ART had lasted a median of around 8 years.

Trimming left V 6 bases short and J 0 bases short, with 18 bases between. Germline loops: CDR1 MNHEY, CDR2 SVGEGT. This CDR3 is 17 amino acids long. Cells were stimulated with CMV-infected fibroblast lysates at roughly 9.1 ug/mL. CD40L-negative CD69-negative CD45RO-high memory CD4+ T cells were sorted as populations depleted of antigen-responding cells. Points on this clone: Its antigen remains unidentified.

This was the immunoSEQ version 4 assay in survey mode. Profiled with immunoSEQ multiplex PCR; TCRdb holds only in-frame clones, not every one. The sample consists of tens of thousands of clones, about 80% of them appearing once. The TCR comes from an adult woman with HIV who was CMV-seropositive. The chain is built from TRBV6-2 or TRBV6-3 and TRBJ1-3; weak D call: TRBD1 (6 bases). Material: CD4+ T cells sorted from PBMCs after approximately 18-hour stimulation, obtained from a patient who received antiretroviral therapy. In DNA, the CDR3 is TGTGCCAGCAGCAGCTTTGTGGGACATCTCTCTGGAAACACCATATATTTT. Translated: CASSSFVGHLSGNTIYF.